The entry below describes one T cell receptor beta chain. The entry originates in a study of blood T cell repertoires in COVID-19. Across the whole study: Researchers got acute and convalescent COVID-19 samples from the United States, Italy and Spain. Sources were T cells, B-cell-depleted T cells, or PBMCs; the material itself was cDNA or gDNA.

Libraries were prepared by immunoSEQ multiplex PCR; TCRdb keeps only in-frame clonotypes and omits some of them. The sample gives tens of thousands of clones, 90% of which show up once; roughly 0.53% is in the top ten. The CDR3 is 16 amino acids. Germline CDR1 is LNHDA and CDR2 is SQIVND (reference sequence). V lost 3 bases to trimming and J lost 3 bases, with 14 bases between them. This clonotype was sampled from a man in his forties or fifties with COVID-19, enrolled during active disease. What was sequenced was peripheral blood. The chain is built from TRBV19 and TRBJ2-2; D is possibly TRBD1 (5 bases). The CDR3 sequence is CASSIFGQGDTGELFF. CDR3 bases: TGTGCCAGTAGTATTTTTGGGCAGGGCGACACCGGGGAGCTGTTTTTT. Together with reference TRBV19 and TRBJ2-2, the CDR3 gives the full variable domain: DGGITQSPKYLFRKEGQNVTLSCEQNLNHDAMYWYRQDPGQGLRLIYYSQIVNDFQKGDIAEGYSVSREKKESFPLTVTSAQKNPTAFYLCASSIFGQGDTGELFFGEGSRLTVL.